One sample yielded the 30 T cell receptor beta chains listed below, sequenced in a study of CD8 T cells in Susac syndrome. When the RNA was reverse transcribed, random hexamers were used with an input of about 0.5 to 1 ug. TCRdb passed the immunoSEQ multiplex PCR reads through MiXCR, listing each CDR3 protein once. The table includes some 450,000 distinct CDR3 sequences, 75% to 90% detected once. Sequences were obtained from CD8+ T cells from PBMCs. These TCRs come from a human donor with multiple sclerosis.

This clonotype was seen just once. This sequence joins TRBV27 and TRBJ2-7; 10 bases fit TRBD2. The V gene end was trimmed by 8 bases and the J gene end by 7 bases; junction bases not matched to a gene: 5. The germline gives CDR1 MNHEY, CDR2 SMNVEV (reference sequence). The CDR3 loop spans 12 amino acids. The CDR3 DNA reads TGTGCCAGCCAAGCGGGAGGGGGAGAGCAGTACTTC. As protein: CASQAGGGEQYF.

The chain employs TRBV10-3 and TRBJ2-5; the match to TRBD2 covers 10 bases. The CDR3 has 16 amino acids. The germline V gene has CDR1 ENHRY and CDR2 SYGVKD. The V gene end was trimmed by 9 bases and the J gene end by 4 bases; junction bases not matched to a gene: 14. The CDR3: CAISPRSGRGRETQYF. The CDR3 coding sequence is TGTGCCATTTCCCCCCGAAGCGGGAGGGGTCGAGAGACCCAGTACTTC.

The chain carries TRBV5-5 and TRBJ2-5; TRBD2 is a possible D gene (6 bases). Trimming cost V 1 base and J 9 bases, with 16 bases left between them. CDR3 length: 14 amino acids. From germline, CDR1 is SGHKS and CDR2 YYEKEE (reference sequence). This CDR3 reads CASSLLGGEEAQYF. The CDR3 nucleotides are TGTGCCAGCAGCTTGTTGGGGGGAGAGGAGGCCCAGTACTTC.

The V gene is TRBV7-6, the J gene TRBJ2-3; D is unresolved. CDR3 length: 13 amino acids. The germline V gene encodes CDR1 SGHVS and CDR2 FNYEAQ. V shed 1 base and J shed 4 bases, with 6 bases lying between them. The CDR3 DNA follows: TGTGCCAGCAGCTTAGATGGAGCAGATACGCAGTATTTT. Protein product: CASSLDGADTQYF.

The V and J genes are TRBV27 and TRBJ1-2, with a tentative D call TRBD1 (6 bases). Germline loops: CDR1 MNHEY, CDR2 SMNVEV (reference sequence). Trimming removed 5 bases at V and 2 bases at J, with 12 bases between. There are 14 residues in the CDR3. CDR3 in amino acids: CASSPGVENYGYTF. DNA of the CDR3: TGTGCCAGCAGTCCAGGGGTGGAGAACTATGGCTACACCTTC.

This clonotype has a single count. J is TRBJ2-1 and V is TRBV5-4; D perhaps matches TRBD2 (5 bases). CDR1 and CDR2 from the germline V gene are SGHNT and YYREEE (reference sequence). The CDR3 sequence is 16 residues long. The V and J ends lost 4 bases and 0 bases respectively, with 14 bases between them. The CDR3 spells CASSDGYGSSYNEQFF. The CDR3 DNA reads TGTGCCAGCAGCGACGGCTATGGGAGCTCCTACAATGAGCAGTTCTTC.

In this sample, this clonotype turned up once. The V gene is TRBV2, the J gene TRBJ2-5; TRBD2 aligns across 11 bases. The V and J ends lost 10 bases and 1 base, in that order; junction bases with no gene match: 5. Germline V gene sequence: CDR1 SNHLY, CDR2 FYNNEI. The CDR3 sequence is 14 residues long. CDR3 coding DNA: TGTGCCACCTTGACTAGCGGGATCCAAGAGACCCAGTACTTC. It translates to CATLTSGIQETQYF. Variable domain in full (rest from reference TRBV2 and TRBJ2-5): EPEVTQTPSHQVTQMGQEVILRCVPISNHLYFYWYRQILGQKVEFLVSFYNNEISEKSEIFDDQFSVERPDGSNFTLKIRSTKLEDSAMYFCATLTSGIQETQYFGPGTRLLVL.

This clonotype was observed a handful of times. V is TRBV25-1 and J is TRBJ2-7, with D possibly matching TRBD1 (6 bases). The CDR3 length is 13 residues. Germline CDR1 and CDR2: MGHDK and SYGVNS. Trimming removed 6 bases at V and 3 bases at J, with 12 bases between. As DNA, the CDR3 is TGTGCCAGCAGCCCCGGGACAATCTACGAGCAGTACTTC. The encoded protein is CASSPGTIYEQYF.

V usage is TRBV12-3 or TRBV12-4 and J usage is TRBJ2-2, with D possibly being TRBD1 or TRBD2 (5 bases each). The V and J ends lost 6 bases and 6 bases respectively, with 11 bases between them. The length of the CDR3 is 13 residues. CDR3 in amino acids: CASRGDVAGELFF. Here the CDR3 DNA reads TGTGCCAGCAGAGGGGACGTTGCCGGGGAGCTGTTTTTT.

V usage is TRBV5-4 and J usage is TRBJ1-2; D remains ambiguous. This CDR3 contains 14 residues. Germline loops: CDR1 SGHNT, CDR2 YYREEE (reference sequence). With 0 bases removed from V and 8 bases from J, the gap between germline ends came to 14 bases. CDR3 sequence (DNA): TGTGCCAGCAGCTTGGTCCCAGCCGGTTGGGGCTACACCTTC. Protein product: CASSLVPAGWGYTF.

The CDR3 sequence is CASSGGADAYEQYF. The DNA of the CDR3 is TGCGCCAGCAGCGGGGGGGCGGACGCCTACGAGCAGTACTTC. The genes are TRBV5-1 and TRBJ2-7; TRBD2 is a possible D gene (7 bases). Per germline, CDR1 SGHRS and CDR2 YFSETQ. Trimming removed 4 bases from V and 2 bases from J, with 13 bases in between. This CDR3 is built from 14 residues. The full variable domain, with the rest looked up from reference TRBV5-1 and TRBJ2-7, is KAGVTQTPRYLIKTRGQQVTLSCSPISGHRSVSWYQQTPGQGLQFLFEYFSETQRNKGNFPGRFSGRQFSNSRSEMNVSTLELGDSALYLCASSGGADAYEQYFGPGTRLTVT.

This sequence joins TRBV6-2 or TRBV6-3 and TRBJ1-6; 11 nucleotides match TRBD1. Germline lookup yields CDR1 MNHEY and CDR2 SVGEGT. This CDR3 is built from 20 residues. V lost 0 bases, J lost 0 bases, and 7 bases stayed unmatched. The CDR3 DNA sequence: TGTGCCAGCAGTTACTCTCGGGGACAGGGGGAGAGCTCCTATAATTCACCCCTCCACTTT. Its translation: CASSYSRGQGESSYNSPLHF.

Only one count was recorded for this clonotype. The chain combines TRBV30 with TRBJ2-7, with D hard to call. CDR3 length: 12 amino acids. CDR1 GTSNPN and CDR2 SVGIG come from the germline V gene (reference sequence). Trimming left V 3 bases short and J 6 bases short, with 12 bases between. The CDR3 nucleotides are TGTGCCTGGAGGAAGCAGGCCCTCGAGCAGTACTTC. As protein: CAWRKQALEQYF.

This chain connects TRBV10-1 to TRBJ2-5, with 7 nucleotides matching TRBD2. The CDR3 totals 14 residues. The V gene end was trimmed by 1 base and the J gene end by 7 bases; junction bases not matched to a gene: 6. The V gene's germline CDR1 is WNHNN and CDR2 SYGVQD (reference sequence). CDR3 sequence (DNA): TGCGCCAGCAGTGAGTGGCTAGCGGAAGGGACCCAGTACTTC. It codes for CASSEWLAEGTQYF.

The CDR3 is CASRVQGALPNNEQFF. The CDR3 DNA sequence: TGTGCCAGCAGGGTACAGGGGGCTCTTCCGAACAATGAGCAGTTCTTC. The chain recombines TRBV27 with TRBJ2-1, with 9 bases matching TRBD1. Per germline, CDR1 MNHEY and CDR2 SMNVEV (reference sequence). The CDR3 is made up of 16 amino acids. The trim removed 6 bases at V and 5 bases at J, leaving 11 bases unmatched.

This chain connects TRBV7-9 to TRBJ1-1; D gene uncertain. Germline CDR1 is SEHNR and CDR2 is FQNEAQ (reference sequence). This CDR3 is 11 amino acids long. Trimming took 11 bases from V and 4 from J, leaving 11 bases between them. The CDR3 nucleotides are TGTGCCTTTCGGGGAGGCACTGAAGCTTTCTTT. Its translation is CAFRGGTEAFF. Full variable domain (missing parts from reference TRBV7-9 and TRBJ1-1): DTGVSQNPRHKITKRGQNVTFRCDPISEHNRLYWYRQTLGQGPEFLTYFQNEAQLEKSRLLSDRFSAERPKGSFSTLEIQRTEQGDSAMYLCAFRGGTEAFFGQGTRLTVV.

This clonotype is a singleton in its sample. CDR3: CAISDPQGTPLHF. CDR3 DNA sequence: TGTGCCATCAGTGACCCCCAGGGGACACCCCTCCACTTT. The rearrangement links TRBV10-3 to TRBJ1-6, with a weak D call TRBD1 (6 bases). Germline lookup yields CDR1 ENHRY and CDR2 SYGVKD. V was clipped by 3 bases and J by 11 bases, with 11 bases between them. The CDR3 extends over 13 amino acids.

J is TRBJ1-5 and V is TRBV12-3 or TRBV12-4; 9 bases fit TRBD1. The CDR3 consists of 16 residues. Losses at the gene ends were 2 bases for V and 2 bases for J; bases not matched to a gene: 4. The CDR3 coding sequence is TGTGCCAGCAGTTTATGGGACAGGGAGGGCAATCAGCCCCAGCATTTT. Translation gives CASSLWDREGNQPQHF.

As to this clonotype: The junction departs from germline at one end; a sequencing error may be responsible. This rearrangement joins TRBV4-1 to TRBJ2-5; D is possibly TRBD2 (7 bases). The CDR3 extends over 14 amino acids. The germline V gene encodes CDR1 MGHRA and CDR2 YSYEKL. CDR3 amino acids: CARSQVGGGETQYF. CDR3 DNA sequence: TGCGCCAGAAGCCAAGTTGGGGGGGGCGAGACCCAGTACTTC.

V is TRBV11-2 and J is TRBJ2-1, with D possibly being TRBD2 (6 bases). Germline V gene lookup returns CDR1 SGHAT and CDR2 FQNNGV. Between the trimmed V and J ends, which lost 2 bases and 0 bases, there was a span of 17 bases. This CDR3 spans 18 amino acids. The CDR3 protein is CASSLNEFGGVSYNEQFF. CDR3 DNA: TGTGCCAGCAGCTTAAACGAGTTCGGCGGGGTCTCCTACAATGAGCAGTTCTTC.

The CDR3 is CASSYSGTSNQPQHF. The CDR3 nucleotides read TGCGCCAGCAGCTACTCCGGGACATCGAATCAGCCCCAGCATTTT. The chain links TRBV5-1 to TRBJ1-5; TRBD1 is a possible D gene (6 bases). This CDR3 comprises 15 residues. With 3 bases removed from V and 4 bases from J, the gap between germline ends came to 14 bases. Germline CDR1 is SGHRS and CDR2 is YFSETQ.

The rearrangement uses TRBV30 and TRBJ2-1, with TRBD1 as a possible D gene (5 bases). The CDR3 has 14 amino acids. Germline CDR1 reads GTSNPN; CDR2 reads SVGIG (reference sequence). V was shortened by 2 bases and J by 5 bases, with 13 bases between the two germline ends. The CDR3 reads CAWSTPWGNNEQFF. DNA for the CDR3: TGTGCCTGGAGTACTCCCTGGGGCAACAATGAGCAGTTCTTC.

This clonotype was counted once. This sequence joins TRBV6-1 and TRBJ1-6; 9 bases agree with TRBD1. After removal of 7 bases from V and 6 bases from J, the junction contained 13 bases not matched to a gene. This CDR3 has 17 amino acids. Germline lookup yields CDR1 MNHNS and CDR2 SASEGT. CDR3 sequence (DNA): TGTGCCAGCACCCAAGGGGACAGGGTGGGCCCTAATTCACCCCTCCACTTT. Protein sequence: CASTQGDRVGPNSPLHF.

In DNA, the CDR3 is TGTGCCAGTAAAAGGGGTGGCAATGAGCAGTTCTTC. Amino acid sequence: CASKRGGNEQFF. The genes are TRBV19 and TRBJ2-1; D may be TRBD1 (5 bases). This CDR3 spans 12 amino acids. Deletions cut 7 bases from V and 6 bases from J, with 10 bases between. In germline, CDR1 is LNHDA, CDR2 SQIVND (reference sequence).

CDR3 DNA sequence: TGTGCCAGCAGCGTAGATGGGACTAGTTTCATCCACGAGCAGTACTTC. Encoded protein: CASSVDGTSFIHEQYF. The rearrangement links TRBV9 to TRBJ2-7; 8 nucleotides agree with TRBD2. V shed 0 bases, J shed 5 bases, and the junction held 10 bases outside the gene matches. CDR1 SGDLS and CDR2 YYNGEE come from the germline V gene. The CDR3 is 16 amino acids.

This clonotype was seen only once. The chain carries TRBV30 and TRBJ2-1; 8 nucleotides line up with TRBD2. Germline trimming cut 2 bases from V and 3 bases from J; bases unmatched to any gene: 9. This CDR3 region has 16 residues. Germline lookup yields CDR1 GTSNPN and CDR2 SVGIG (reference sequence). The DNA for the CDR3 is TGTGCCTGGAGTCCCCGGCGGGAGGTAATCTACAATGAGCAGTTCTTC. It encodes CAWSPRREVIYNEQFF.

This chain uses TRBV6-1 with TRBJ1-5; D unresolved. Looked up from germline, CDR1 is MNHNS and CDR2 is SASEGT. The CDR3 length is 16 residues. V gave up 5 bases and J gave up 5 bases, with 19 bases separating them. CDR3 nucleotide sequence: TGTGCCAGCAGTCCCCGGGTTACGGGCCCTCATCAGCCCCAGCATTTT. Encoded protein: CASSPRVTGPHQPQHF.

This chain joins TRBV29-1 and TRBJ1-2, with no clear D. CDR3 size: 14 residues. CDR1 is SQVTM, CDR2 ANQGSEA, per germline. V shed 3 bases and J shed 4 bases, with 15 bases lying between them. The CDR3: CSVEDPAAFYGYTF. The CDR3 DNA sequence: TGCAGCGTTGAGGACCCCGCCGCCTTCTATGGCTACACCTTC.

This clonotype has only one observation. J is TRBJ2-7 and V is TRBV6-1; 10 nucleotides agree with TRBD2. The length of the CDR3 is 17 residues. V trimming: 0 bases; J trimming: 3 bases; junction bases outside the gene matches: 8. Germline V gene data show CDR1 as MNHNS and CDR2 as SASEGT. This CDR3 reads CASSEALLAGGFYEQYF. CDR3 bases: TGTGCCAGCAGTGAAGCGCTTTTAGCGGGAGGTTTCTACGAGCAGTACTTC.

This sequence joins TRBV7-8 and TRBJ2-1; D possibly corresponds to TRBD2 (5 bases). The CDR3 spans 15 residues. Germline lookup yields CDR1 SGHVS and CDR2 FQNEAQ. With 5 bases removed from V and 9 bases from J, the gap between germline ends came to 20 bases. The chain's CDR3 is CASSAGDYLTPEQFF. As DNA, the CDR3 is TGTGCCAGCAGCGCCGGGGATTATCTCACCCCTGAGCAGTTCTTC.